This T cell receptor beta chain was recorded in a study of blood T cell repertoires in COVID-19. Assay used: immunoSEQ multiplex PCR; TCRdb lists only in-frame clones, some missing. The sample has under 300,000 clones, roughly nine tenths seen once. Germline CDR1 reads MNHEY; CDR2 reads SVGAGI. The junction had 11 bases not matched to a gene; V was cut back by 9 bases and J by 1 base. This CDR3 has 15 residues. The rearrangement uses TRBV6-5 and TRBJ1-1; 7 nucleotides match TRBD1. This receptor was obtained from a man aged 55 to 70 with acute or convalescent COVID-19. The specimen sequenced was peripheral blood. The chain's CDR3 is CASKNRGDSNTEAFF. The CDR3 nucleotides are TGTGCCAGTAAAAACAGGGGTGATTCGAACACTGAAGCTTTCTTT.